Described below is a single T cell receptor beta chain sequence and its context. Original methodology: Estimation of nucleated cell counts was performed using reference gene primer amplification. Using immunoSEQ multiplex PCR, the repertoire was profiled, and TCRdb retains in-frame clones only, with some absent. The D gene and trimming were derived from the DNA, and the V and J assignments and clone size from that table. The table shows some 220,000 clones, with 85% occurring only once. These data come from a study of blood T cell repertoires in COVID-19. Overall study context: Specimens from acute and convalescent COVID-19 originated in the United States, Italy and Spain. Sample material is recorded as cDNA or gDNA derived from T cells, B-cell-depleted T cells, or PBMCs.

The CDR3 extends over 16 amino acids. CDR1 is MNHEY, CDR2 SMNVEV, per germline (reference sequence). Germline trimming cut 0 bases from V and 5 bases from J; bases unmatched to any gene: 4. Sequencing used peripheral blood. V is TRBV27 and J is TRBJ1-6, with 7 nucleotides matching TRBD1. The source is a woman aged 55-75 years with active or convalescent COVID-19. CDR3 nucleotide sequence: TGTGCCAGCAGTTTATCAGCACAGGGGAATAATTCACCCCTCCACTTT. Translating it yields CASSLSAQGNNSPLHF.